These 26 T cell receptor beta chains were all obtained from the same sample, sequenced in a study of blood T cells in healthy people across ages. Primed by a sample-barcoded 5' primer and a J-beta primer mix, a second PCR proceeded for roughly 7 to 11 cycles. TCRdb re-derived calls from the 5' RACE reads in MiXCR, one entry per CDR3 protein. This table has approximately 780,000 distinct CDR3 sequences, 25% to 30% appearing once. The same sample was also used in a study of T cells of mothers and their children.

Source material: blood. The receptors shown here come from a boy younger than 18 in good health.

DNA of the CDR3: TGTGCCACCAGCACTAGGACAGCTGGAAACACCATATATTTT. Amino acids: CATSTRTAGNTIYF. The gene calls are TRBV15 and TRBJ1-3, with D possibly matching TRBD1 (6 bases). CDR1 LNHNV and CDR2 YYDKDF come from the germline V gene (reference sequence). Trimming cost V 4 bases and J 2 bases, with 9 bases left between them. The CDR3 has 14 amino acids.

This clonotype was counted many times. The chain is built from TRBV10-3 and TRBJ2-5; D remains unclear. The germline V gene has CDR1 ENHRY and CDR2 SYGVKD. The CDR3 contains 14 residues. V shed 0 bases and J shed 3 bases, with 8 bases lying between them. CDR3 nucleotides: TGTGCCATCAGTGAGTCGGGCGGAGAAGAGACCCAGTACTTC. Encoded protein: CAISESGGEETQYF.

The CDR3 reads CASSASLNTEAFF. The CDR3 nucleotides are TGTGCCAGCAGCGCCTCCTTGAACACTGAAGCTTTCTTT. This chain joins TRBV7-6 and TRBJ1-1, with D unresolved. CDR3 length: 13 residues. The germline CDR1 and CDR2 sequences are SGHVS and FNYEAQ. The ends were cut back, 5 bases at V and 0 bases at J, with 7 bases in the middle.

The chain uses TRBV7-9 and TRBJ2-7; D call uncertain. V dropped 6 bases and J dropped 5 bases, with 17 bases sitting between them. The CDR3 covers 14 residues. CDR1 SEHNR and CDR2 FQNEAQ come from the germline V gene (reference sequence). The CDR3 reads CASSLGNRFDEQYF. In nucleotides, the CDR3 is TGTGCCAGCAGTTTGGGCAATCGGTTCGACGAGCAGTACTTC.

The rearrangement links TRBV3-1 to TRBJ2-6; no clear D. This CDR3 is 16 amino acids long. V lost 4 bases and J lost 3, with 13 bases in between. Per the germline V gene, CDR1 is LGHDT and CDR2 is YNNKEL (reference sequence). The CDR3 region is CASSLRTGYGANVLTF. The CDR3 DNA sequence: TGTGCCAGCAGCCTCCGAACTGGCTATGGGGCCAACGTCCTGACTTTC.

CDR3 amino acids: CASSLDRGGTRTGELFF. CDR3 DNA: TGCGCCAGCAGCTTAGATCGAGGGGGTACAAGAACCGGGGAGCTGTTTTTT. This sequence joins TRBV5-1 and TRBJ2-2; the D gene is possibly TRBD1 (6 bases). The CDR3 is 17 amino acids. Trimming shortened V by 2 bases and J by 5 bases, and 19 bases separated the two germline ends. The V gene's germline CDR1 is SGHRS and CDR2 YFSETQ.

This clonotype showed up just once. The chain couples TRBV12-3 or TRBV12-4 to TRBJ1-1, with 8 bases identical to TRBD1. The CDR3 spans 14 residues. Unmatched junction bases numbered 9, after V lost 6 bases and J lost 6 bases. CDR3 coding DNA: TGTGCCAGCAGCAACCCGGACAGGGATGCTGAAGCTTTCTTT. Protein: CASSNPDRDAEAFF.

The rearrangement uses TRBV30 and TRBJ1-1, with D unclear. Germline CDR1 GTSNPN, CDR2 SVGIG (reference sequence). CDR3 size: 13 residues. Between the trimmed V and J ends, which lost 0 bases and 2 bases, there was a span of 7 bases. CDR3 protein: CAWSVSLNTEAFF. The CDR3 region has the DNA TGTGCCTGGAGTGTAAGCCTTAACACTGAAGCTTTCTTT.

The gene calls are TRBV7-9 and TRBJ1-1, with TRBD1 as a possible D gene (6 bases). This CDR3 contains 15 residues. Germline lookup yields CDR1 SEHNR and CDR2 FQNEAQ (reference sequence). V was cut by 5 bases and J by 4 bases, with 17 bases left in between. The CDR3 protein is CASSPPRGIGTEAFF. In nucleotides, the CDR3 is TGTGCCAGCAGCCCACCCAGGGGTATCGGCACTGAAGCTTTCTTT.

The chain combines TRBV5-1 with TRBJ2-2; 8 bases agree with TRBD1. The CDR3 sequence is 14 residues long. With 7 bases clipped from V and 4 bases from J, the junction kept 6 bases outside the gene matches. Germline-derived CDR1 and CDR2 are SGHRS and YFSETQ. CDR3 region: CASRGGQGTGELFF. CDR3 in DNA: TGCGCCAGCCGGGGAGGACAGGGCACCGGGGAGCTGTTTTTT. Complete variable domain (other parts from reference TRBV5-1 and TRBJ2-2): KAGVTQTPRYLIKTRGQQVTLSCSPISGHRSVSWYQQTPGQGLQFLFEYFSETQRNKGNFPGRFSGRQFSNSRSEMNVSTLELGDSALYLCASRGGQGTGELFFGEGSRLTVL.

This clonotype was counted only a few times. One junction end disagrees with the germline gene, perhaps due to a read error. The chain carries TRBV6-5 and TRBJ1-2, with 7 bases identical to TRBD1. CDR1 is MNHEY, CDR2 SVGAGI, per germline. The CDR3 extends over 15 amino acids. For the CDR3, the DNA is TGTACCAGCAGTTACTCAGACAGGGCATTCTATGGCTACACCTTC. Translation: CTSSYSDRAFYGYTF.

This clonotype has only a few counts. J is TRBJ2-5 and V is TRBV12-3 or TRBV12-4; a weak D match, TRBD2 (6 bases). The CDR3 length is 12 residues. V lost 6 bases and J lost 5, with 10 bases in between. The CDR3 DNA sequence: TGTGCCAGCAGGGGGGGACCGGAGACCCAGTACTTC. This encodes CASRGGPETQYF.

This chain uses TRBV6-6 with TRBJ1-3; D is uncertain. There are 14 residues in the CDR3. Germline CDR1 MNHNY, CDR2 SVGAGI (reference sequence). V lost 7 bases and J lost 0, with 10 bases in between. The DNA for the CDR3 is TGTGCCAGCACCTCCGGAGACTCTGGAAACACCATATATTTT. Translation: CASTSGDSGNTIYF.

The rearrangement links TRBV25-1 to TRBJ1-2; D possibly corresponds to TRBD1 (5 bases). The CDR3 length is 14 residues. Trimming took off 5 bases at V and 4 bases at J, with 14 bases between the two ends. CDR1 MGHDK and CDR2 SYGVNS come from the germline V gene. In DNA, the CDR3 is TGTGCCAGCAGTCTCCCTGGGGCCAGCTATGGCTACACCTTC. It codes for CASSLPGASYGYTF.

The J gene is TRBJ2-3, the V gene TRBV12-3 or TRBV12-4; D is tentatively TRBD1 or TRBD2 (5 bases each). CDR3 length equals 13 residues. Trimming removed 10 bases at V and 0 bases at J, with 11 bases between. The CDR3 DNA reads TGTGCCATCCCGGGACCGAGCACAGATACGCAGTATTTT. Amino acid sequence: CAIPGPSTDTQYF.

This sequence joins TRBV4-1 and TRBJ2-4; possibly TRBD1 or TRBD2 for D (5 bases each). The V end lost 4 bases, the J end lost 11 bases, and 18 bases lay between the germline ends. Per the germline V gene, CDR1 is MGHRA and CDR2 is YSYEKL. The CDR3 covers 14 residues. CDR3 in amino acids: CASSLSGPTGVQYF. Written as DNA, the CDR3 is TGCGCCAGCAGCCTTTCGGGGCCAACGGGCGTTCAGTACTTC.

The chain uses TRBV10-3 and TRBJ1-4, with TRBD1 matching over 8 bases. The V gene's germline CDR1 is ENHRY and CDR2 SYGVKD. The CDR3 has 14 residues. V was pared by 5 bases and J by 10 bases, with 9 bases of the junction left unmatched. The CDR3 protein is CAISQGARDGKLFF. The CDR3 nucleotides are TGTGCCATCAGTCAGGGGGCCAGGGATGGAAAACTGTTTTTT.

V usage is TRBV24-1 and J usage is TRBJ2-5; TRBD1 matches 7 bases. The CDR3 runs 13 residues. Trimming cost V 4 bases and J 4 bases; bases outside gene matches: 2. Germline CDR1 KGHDR, CDR2 SFDVKD. This CDR3 reads CATSEGGRETQYF. CDR3 DNA: TGTGCCACCAGTGAAGGGGGCCGAGAGACCCAGTACTTC.

This clonotype has a handful of counts. The chain carries TRBV12-3 or TRBV12-4 and TRBJ1-4; TRBD1 matches at 7 bases. Germline trimming cut 6 bases from V and 8 bases from J; bases unmatched to any gene: 9. The CDR3 contains 14 residues. CDR3 loop: CASRTGEEREKLFF. As DNA, the CDR3 is TGTGCCAGCAGAACAGGGGAGGAGAGGGAAAAACTGTTTTTT.

This clonotype was seen a few times. The chain combines TRBV7-9 with TRBJ1-3; 8 nucleotides align to TRBD1. The length of the CDR3 is 16 residues. CDR1 SEHNR and CDR2 FQNEAQ come from the germline V gene (reference sequence). V lost 5 bases, J lost 0 bases, and 6 bases stayed unmatched. The CDR3 sequence is CASSQGTGYSGNTIYF. The CDR3 DNA follows: TGTGCCAGCAGCCAAGGGACAGGTTACTCTGGAAACACCATATATTTT.

The genes are TRBV20-1 and TRBJ2-5; D remains ambiguous. There are 14 residues in the CDR3. The germline V and J ends were trimmed by 6 bases and 0 bases, with 14 bases remaining between them. The germline CDR1 and CDR2 sequences are DFQATT and SNEGSKA (reference sequence). CDR3 region: CSARKTRHQETQYF. The CDR3 DNA follows: TGCAGTGCCCGAAAAACAAGACACCAAGAGACCCAGTACTTC.

This chain connects TRBV9 to TRBJ2-7, with D unclear. The CDR3 sequence is 14 residues long. Trimming left V 3 bases short and J 6 bases short, with 16 bases between. The V gene's germline CDR1 is SGDLS and CDR2 YYNGEE. CDR3 in amino acids: CASSARNLGTEQYF. The CDR3 DNA follows: TGTGCCAGCAGCGCCCGGAATCTGGGAACCGAGCAGTACTTC.

This chain uses TRBV7-9 with TRBJ1-2; perhaps TRBD1 as D (6 bases). This CDR3 region has 14 residues. V shed 3 bases and J shed 4 bases, with 12 bases lying between them. Per the germline V gene, CDR1 is SEHNR and CDR2 is FQNEAQ (reference sequence). The CDR3 loop is CASSFVGAGYGYTF. The CDR3 DNA reads TGTGCCAGCAGCTTTGTGGGGGCTGGCTATGGCTACACCTTC. The full variable domain, rest sourced from reference TRBV7-9 and TRBJ1-2, is DTGVSQNPRHKITKRGQNVTFRCDPISEHNRLYWYRQTLGQGPEFLTYFQNEAQLEKSRLLSDRFSAERPKGSFSTLEIQRTEQGDSAMYLCASSFVGAGYGYTFGSGTRLTVV.

The CDR3 sequence: CASRGAVPSYGYTF. The CDR3 bases are TGTGCCAGCAGGGGGGCGGTACCCTCTTATGGCTACACCTTC. This rearrangement joins TRBV25-1 to TRBJ1-2; D may be TRBD1 (6 bases). CDR3 size: 14 residues. Germline V gene lookup returns CDR1 MGHDK and CDR2 SYGVNS. V was pared by 6 bases and J by 5 bases, with 16 bases between.

This clonotype was counted between two and nine times. The chain employs TRBV25-1 and TRBJ2-1; 11 positions match TRBD2. The V gene's germline CDR1 is MGHDK and CDR2 SYGVNS. With V trimmed by 1 base and J by 9 bases, 14 bases remained unmatched. The CDR3 covers 18 residues. The CDR3 protein is CASSEFRGLAGGVAEQFF. The CDR3 bases are TGTGCCAGCAGTGAATTCCGGGGGCTAGCGGGGGGAGTGGCTGAGCAGTTCTTC.

This clonotype was counted between two and nine times. The rearrangement uses TRBV29-1 and TRBJ2-2; 7 nucleotides match TRBD2. Trimming at V came to 2 bases and at J to 7 bases, leaving 7 bases not matched to a gene. Looked up from germline, CDR1 is SQVTM and CDR2 is ANQGSEA. This CDR3 has 14 amino acids. As DNA, the CDR3 is TGCAGCGTTGAAATCGGGGGGATCGGCGGGGAGCTGTTTTTT. It yields the protein CSVEIGGIGGELFF.